This is a list of T cell receptor beta chains from one sample in a study of CD8 T cells in ankylosing spondylitis. TCRdb redid the calling of the 5' RACE reads with MiXCR, one entry per CDR3 protein. The sample shows about 800,000 distinct CDR3 sequences, around 11% of them seen only once. The specimen sequenced was blood, either unsorted or a sorted T cell fraction (not recorded which). These receptors were collected from a male donor with ankylosing spondylitis. Each CDR3 is given with its conserved first and last residue. The order of the fields is CDR3 protein, CDR3 DNA, J gene, V gene, clone size, D gene. A D gene is named only where the DNA matches it firmly. The size entry is marked missing in some rows and otherwise reads once, few, many or a size class.

CASSPSVGLGEKLFF	TGTGCCAGCAGCCCCTCGGTGGGACTAGGTGAAAAACTGTTTTTT	TRBJ1-4	TRBV7-9	.	.
CASSLSTVYQETQYF	TGTGCCAGCAGCTTGAGTACTGTATACCAAGAGACCCAGTACTTC	TRBJ2-5	TRBV5-6	.	.
CASSSGGWRDRAYEQYF	TGTGCCAGCAGCTCAGGAGGATGGCGGGACAGGGCCTACGAGCAGTACTTC	TRBJ2-7	TRBV7-2	few	TRBD1
CASTANHLTDTQYF	TGTGCCAGCACCGCTAACCATCTGACAGATACGCAGTATTTT	TRBJ2-3	TRBV11-2	.	.
CASSPGQVQETQYF	TGTGCCAGCAGCCCGGGACAGGTACAAGAGACCCAGTACTTC	TRBJ2-5	TRBV28	few	TRBD1
CSARVRRDRETQYF	TGCAGTGCTAGAGTGAGAAGGGATCGCGAGACCCAGTACTTC	TRBJ2-5	TRBV20-1	.	.
CASSSLRAKYSNQPQHF	TGTGCCAGCAGTTCCCTCCGGGCAAAGTATAGCAATCAGCCCCAGCATTTT	TRBJ1-5	TRBV28	.	.
CASSHGLAGQYNEQFF	TGCGCCAGCAGCCATGGACTAGCGGGACAGTACAATGAGCAGTTCTTC	TRBJ2-1	TRBV5-1	.	TRBD2
CASRRLSYNEQFF	TGTGCCAGCCGGAGGTTGTCCTACAATGAGCAGTTCTTC	TRBJ2-1	TRBV27	.	.
CASSFREGYNEQFF	TGTGCCAGCAGCTTTAGGGAGGGGTACAATGAGCAGTTCTTC	TRBJ2-1	TRBV12-3/TRBV12-4	many	TRBD2
CASSLTGSKETQYF	TGTGCCAGCAGCTTAACGGGGAGTAAAGAGACCCAGTACTTC	TRBJ2-5	TRBV7-9	few	.